The 25 T cell receptor beta chains in this list originate from one sample, sequenced in a study of OX40 agonist ivuxolimab in advanced cancers. Only in-frame clones appear in the TCRdb table, and some are missing; sequencing was by immunoSEQ multiplex PCR. The sample lists approximately 54,000 clones; 91% were seen once. This specimen was CD4+ or CD8+ T cells sorted from blood, taken in a trial of the OX40 agonist ivuxolimab. The source is an adult with an advanced solid tumor such as melanoma, head and neck, liver or kidney cancer.

The chain joins TRBV19 to TRBJ2-5; 11 bases match TRBD2. In germline, CDR1 is LNHDA, CDR2 SQIVND (reference sequence). The J segment lost 0 bases and the V segment lost 3 bases, leaving 3 bases of the junction unmatched. The CDR3 runs 16 residues. The CDR3 nucleotides are TGTGCCAGTAGTATGGTGGGACTAGCGGACCAAGAGACCCAGTACTTC. It is translated as CASSMVGLADQETQYF. The whole variable domain, remainder taken from reference TRBV19 and TRBJ2-5, is DGGITQSPKYLFRKEGQNVTLSCEQNLNHDAMYWYRQDPGQGLRLIYYSQIVNDFQKGDIAEGYSVSREKKESFPLTVTSAQKNPTAFYLCASSMVGLADQETQYFGPGTRLLVL.

J is TRBJ2-7 and V is TRBV5-6; D is unresolved. Germline assignment: CDR1 SGHDT and CDR2 YYEEEE. CDR3 length equals 13 residues. Trimming took 4 bases from V and 7 from J, leaving 15 bases between them. The CDR3 DNA reads TGTGCCAGCAGCGAAGGCCCAATAAGGGAGCAGTACTTC. Translating it yields CASSEGPIREQYF. Combining the CDR3 with reference TRBV5-6 and TRBJ2-7 gives the whole variable domain DAGVTQSPTHLIKTRGQQVTLRCSPKSGHDTVSWYQQALGQGPQFIFQYYEEEERQRGNFPDRFSGHQFPNYSSELNVNALLLGDSALYLCASSEGPIREQYFGPGTRLTVT.

The CDR3 nucleotides are TGCGCCAGCAGCCAAGCCTCGGACAGGGGGCACACTGAAGCTTTCTTT. It encodes CASSQASDRGHTEAFF. V gene TRBV4-1 combines with J gene TRBJ1-1, with 11 bases matching TRBD1. V was clipped by 1 base and J by 3 bases; unmatched bases: 4. CDR1 is MGHRA and CDR2 is YSYEKL in the germline V gene. This CDR3 has 16 amino acids.

The chain couples TRBV7-8 to TRBJ2-2, with 9 bases aligning to TRBD1. Looked up from germline, CDR1 is SGHVS and CDR2 is FQNEAQ. The CDR3 totals 16 residues. Trimming took 3 bases from V and 5 from J; bases not matched to a gene: 7. CDR3 amino acids: CASSLLQGAVTGELFF. CDR3 DNA sequence: TGTGCCAGCAGCTTGCTACAGGGGGCAGTGACCGGGGAGCTGTTTTTT.

The chain employs TRBV18 and TRBJ2-7, with 10 positions matching TRBD1. The CDR3 is made up of 15 amino acids. Per the germline V gene, CDR1 is KGHSH and CDR2 is LQKENI. V shed 4 bases and J 6 bases; nucleotides not matched to a gene: 9. This CDR3 is CASSLPGTGVLEQYF. CDR3 nucleotide sequence: TGTGCCAGCTCACTTCCCGGGACAGGGGTCCTCGAGCAGTACTTC.

This CDR3 reads CASSEYRSYEQYF. The CDR3 DNA follows: TGTGCCAGCAGTGAATACCGCTCCTACGAGCAGTACTTC. The chain employs TRBV2 and TRBJ2-7; D gene uncertain. Germline CDR1 is SNHLY and CDR2 is FYNNEI. The CDR3 consists of 13 residues. Trimming removed 2 bases at V and 0 bases at J, with 5 bases between.

This chain joins TRBV6-1 and TRBJ2-2; the D gene is possibly TRBD1 (6 bases). Germline lookup yields CDR1 MNHNS and CDR2 SASEGT. The CDR3 runs 16 residues. V lost 4 bases and J lost 1, with 13 bases in between. CDR3 region: CASSVTGYLNTGELFF. CDR3 DNA sequence: TGTGCCAGCAGTGTTACAGGGTATTTGAACACCGGGGAGCTGTTTTTT.

The chain combines TRBV7-9 with TRBJ2-7; D assignment may be TRBD1 or TRBD2 (5 bases each). Trimming removed 2 bases at V and 3 bases at J, with 14 bases between. Germline CDR1 SEHNR, CDR2 FQNEAQ (reference sequence). This CDR3 comprises 15 residues. This CDR3 reads CASSLSREYLYEQYF. The CDR3 coding sequence is TGTGCCAGCAGCTTATCCAGGGAGTATCTCTACGAGCAGTACTTC.

V is TRBV7-6 and J is TRBJ2-3; D might be TRBD1 (5 bases). Per germline, CDR1 SGHVS and CDR2 FNYEAQ. The CDR3 has 15 amino acids. V was clipped by 3 bases and J by 2 bases, with 12 bases between them. The CDR3 loop is CASSFLSGSTDTQYF. The CDR3 nucleotides read TGTGCCAGCAGCTTTCTTTCAGGGTCCACAGATACGCAGTATTTT.

The chain links TRBV7-9 to TRBJ1-1; TRBD1 agrees at 7 bases. This CDR3 region has 15 residues. Germline V CDR1 and CDR2: SEHNR, FQNEAQ (reference sequence). V shed 5 bases and J 8 bases; nucleotides not matched to a gene: 14. As DNA, the CDR3 is TGTGCCAGCAGCCAGTCGACAGGGTTACTTTACGAAGCTTTCTTT. Its translation: CASSQSTGLLYEAFF.

Regarding this clone: An end of the junction differs from the germline gene, which may be a read error. This specimen includes other DNA sequences encoding the same CDR3. The chain joins TRBV19 to TRBJ2-7, with D possibly TRBD2 on 5 matching bases. Germline V gene sequence: CDR1 LNHDA, CDR2 SQIVND (reference sequence). The CDR3 extends over 13 amino acids. Written as DNA, the CDR3 is TGCGCCAGTAGTATTACCGGGGCCTACGAGCAGTACTTC. Translation: CASSITGAYEQYF. The entire variable domain, with the rest obtained from reference TRBV19 and TRBJ2-7, is as follows: DGGITQSPKYLFRKEGQNVTLSCEQNLNHDAMYWYRQDPGQGLRLIYYSQIVNDFQKGDIAEGYSVSREKKESFPLTVTSAQKNPTAFYLCASSITGAYEQYFGPGTRLTVT.

The chain couples TRBV28 to TRBJ2-5, with 9 nucleotides matching TRBD2. This CDR3 spans 17 amino acids. Germline-derived CDR1 and CDR2 are MDHEN and SYDVKM. The ends lost 2 bases at V and 5 bases at J; junction bases unmatched: 12. CDR3 residues: CASSLKVGLALGETQYF. For the CDR3, the DNA is TGTGCCAGCAGTTTAAAAGTAGGACTAGCGTTAGGGGAGACCCAGTACTTC.

This chain uses TRBV4-1 with TRBJ1-3; D gene unclear. Trimming stripped 4 bases from V and 4 bases from J, with 8 bases between. The germline gives CDR1 MGHRA, CDR2 YSYEKL. This CDR3 is built from 13 residues. CDR3 sequence (DNA): TGCGCCAGCAGCCTCGGTCGAGGAAACACCATATATTTT. Translation gives CASSLGRGNTIYF.

The chain uses TRBV27 and TRBJ2-1; TRBD2 agrees at 7 bases. CDR3 length equals 14 residues. Germline CDR1 reads MNHEY; CDR2 reads SMNVEV (reference sequence). The J segment lost 7 bases and the V segment lost 4 bases, leaving 7 bases of the junction unmatched. The CDR3 coding sequence is TGTGCCAGCAGTTCAGGACTAGTGTTGAATGAGCAGTTCTTC. Its translation: CASSSGLVLNEQFF.

The J gene is TRBJ1-1, the V gene TRBV27, with 10 bases that match TRBD1. Trimming at V came to 6 bases and at J to 5 bases, leaving 9 bases not matched to a gene. The length of the CDR3 is 15 residues. From germline, CDR1 is MNHEY and CDR2 SMNVEV (reference sequence). Here the CDR3 reads CASRPLGQGVTEAFF. CDR3 DNA sequence: TGTGCCAGCAGGCCCTTAGGACAGGGGGTTACTGAAGCTTTCTTT.

The chain joins TRBV6-4 to TRBJ2-1, with 9 bases that match TRBD2. CDR1 is MRHNA, CDR2 SNTAGT, per germline. CDR3 size: 14 residues. V was pared by 0 bases and J by 8 bases, with 2 bases of the junction left unmatched. Here the CDR3 DNA reads TGTGCCAGCAGTGACTCCGGCGGGGGGGATGAGCAGTTCTTC. Encoded protein: CASSDSGGGDEQFF.

As for this clone: Compared with germline, one end of the junction differs, possibly owing to a read error. This rearrangement joins TRBV7-7 to TRBJ2-1; 12 bases line up with TRBD2. Germline V lookup: CDR1 SSHAT, CDR2 FNYEAQ (reference sequence). The CDR3 spans 15 residues. This CDR3 is CASSQTSGRYHEQFF. The CDR3 region has the DNA TGTGCTAGCAGCCAAACTAGCGGGAGGTATCATGAGCAGTTCTTC.

This sequence joins TRBV6-6 and TRBJ1-1, with 9 bases identical to TRBD1. CDR3 size: 13 residues. V lost 5 bases, J lost 8 bases, and 6 bases stayed unmatched. CDR1 and CDR2 (germline): MNHNY, SVGAGI (reference sequence). The CDR3, as DNA: TGTGCCAGCAGTCGTACAGGGGGCATCGAAGCTTTCTTT. Translating gives CASSRTGGIEAFF.

The CDR3 coding sequence is TGTGCCAGCAAGGAGGACGGATGGGCCTACGAGCAGTACTTC. Its translation: CASKEDGWAYEQYF. This sequence joins TRBV2 and TRBJ2-7; a weak D match, TRBD2 (5 bases). The length of the CDR3 is 14 residues. Germline V gene lookup returns CDR1 SNHLY and CDR2 FYNNEI. The ends were cut back, 7 bases at V and 2 bases at J, with 15 bases in the middle.

V is TRBV27 and J is TRBJ2-3; no firm D call. Germline CDR1 reads MNHEY; CDR2 reads SMNVEV (reference sequence). The V end was cut by 0 bases, the J end by 2 bases, with 6 bases between. The CDR3 sequence is 14 residues long. The CDR3 DNA is TGTGCCAGCAGTTTATCTTCTGACACAGATACGCAGTATTTT. This gives the protein CASSLSSDTDTQYF.

CDR3 amino acids: CASSYGTGGNQPQHF. The CDR3 DNA follows: TGTGCCAGCAGTTACGGGACAGGGGGCAATCAGCCCCAGCATTTT. V is TRBV6-6 and J is TRBJ1-5, with 10 bases aligning to TRBD1. Unmatched junction bases numbered 0, after V lost 2 bases and J lost 2 bases. Germline CDR1 MNHNY, CDR2 SVGAGI (reference sequence). CDR3 size: 15 residues.

The J gene is TRBJ2-7, the V gene TRBV27, with TRBD1 as a possible D gene (6 bases). Trimming cost V 3 bases and J 4 bases, with 13 bases left between them. This CDR3 has 14 amino acids. The germline V gene has CDR1 MNHEY and CDR2 SMNVEV (reference sequence). The CDR3 here is CASSLGPGTYEQYF. The DNA of the CDR3 is TGTGCCAGCAGTTTGGGTCCAGGGACATACGAGCAGTACTTC.

The chain links TRBV5-5 to TRBJ1-1; D possibly corresponds to TRBD1 (5 bases). Germline loops: CDR1 SGHKS, CDR2 YYEKEE (reference sequence). The CDR3 extends over 14 amino acids. V lost 0 bases, J lost 0 bases, and 6 bases lay in between. The CDR3 sequence: CASSLGQMNTEAFF. The CDR3 nucleotides are TGTGCCAGCAGCTTGGGACAGATGAACACTGAAGCTTTCTTT.

This chain connects TRBV5-5 to TRBJ2-7; a possible D gene is TRBD1 (6 bases). Trimming took off 1 base at V and 2 bases at J, with 13 bases between the two ends. Germline lookup yields CDR1 SGHKS and CDR2 YYEKEE (reference sequence). This CDR3 spans 15 amino acids. The CDR3: CASSLWDTLAYEQYF. The CDR3 nucleotides read TGTGCCAGCAGCTTGTGGGACACCTTAGCCTACGAGCAGTACTTC.

The V gene is TRBV29-1, the J gene TRBJ2-7; TRBD1 is a possible D gene (6 bases). From germline, CDR1 is SQVTM and CDR2 ANQGSEA. The CDR3 has 14 amino acids. Trimming removed 6 bases at V and 3 bases at J, with 18 bases between. The CDR3 coding sequence is TGCAGCGTGATTCCTACAGGGCTAATCTACGAGCAGTACTTC. It yields the protein CSVIPTGLIYEQYF.